The 15 T cell receptor beta chains in this list originate from one sample, sequenced in a study of T cells after somatic rescue of genetic block. Clones were sequenced by immunoSEQ multiplex PCR, and TCRdb holds only the in-frame ones, with some missing. The data show about 68,000 clones, 85% to 95% seen once. The sequencing sample was made of peripheral blood mononuclear cells (PBMCs). The receptor source for this set is a man aged 35-49 years.

The chain has TRBV21-1 and TRBJ2-7; the table calls TRBD2, which could not be checked here. TRBV21-1 is noted as a pseudogene. This CDR3 region has 16 residues. The CDR3 protein is CASSKSPTSGPYEQYF. The CDR3 nucleotides read TGTGCCAGCAGCAAAAGCCCCACTAGCGGGCCCTACGAGCAGTACTTC.

J is TRBJ2-7 and V is TRBV27; 9 nucleotides agree with TRBD2. This CDR3 has 15 amino acids. Looked up from germline, CDR1 is MNHEY and CDR2 is SMNVEV (reference sequence). The trim removed 1 base at V and 4 bases at J, leaving 5 bases unmatched. The CDR3 here is CASSLFPSGRYEQYF. The DNA of the CDR3 is TGTGCCAGCAGTTTATTCCCCAGCGGGAGGTACGAGCAGTACTTC.

With regard to this clone: An end of the junction does not agree with germline; a read error may underlie this. CDR3 protein: CASSLAMSPGELFF. The CDR3 DNA reads as TGTGCTAGCAGCTTAGCGATGAGTCCCGGGGAGCTGTTTTTT. This chain uses TRBV7-7 with TRBJ2-2; possibly TRBD2 for D (5 bases). In germline, CDR1 is SSHAT, CDR2 FNYEAQ (reference sequence). The CDR3 covers 14 residues.

V gene TRBV2 combines with J gene TRBJ1-1; 7 positions agree with TRBD1. With 6 bases clipped from V and 2 bases from J, the junction kept 6 bases outside the gene matches. The CDR3 is made up of 14 amino acids. Germline V gives CDR1 SNHLY, CDR2 FYNNEI. CDR3 nucleotides: TGTGCCAGCAGCTTGGGACAGCTAAACACTGAAGCTTTCTTT. As protein: CASSLGQLNTEAFF.

The chain joins TRBV4-1 to TRBJ2-5; TRBD2 matches at 8 bases. Germline lookup yields CDR1 MGHRA and CDR2 YSYEKL. V lost 4 bases, J lost 1 base, and 5 bases stayed unmatched. The length of the CDR3 is 15 residues. CDR3 DNA: TGCGCCAGCAGCCTTACTAGCGGATCCCAAGAGACCCAGTACTTC. Its protein product is CASSLTSGSQETQYF.

The chain combines TRBV13 with TRBJ2-3, with TRBD1 as a possible D gene (6 bases). Germline CDR1 and CDR2: PRHDT and FYEKMQ (reference sequence). The CDR3 runs to 15 residues. Trimming cost V 7 bases and J 1 base, with 15 bases left between them. CDR3: CASTTNKGGTDTQYF. The CDR3 DNA sequence: TGTGCCAGCACCACAAACAAGGGGGGCACAGATACGCAGTATTTT.

The chain uses TRBV28 and TRBJ2-7, with D tentatively TRBD2 (8 bases). The CDR3 is 19 amino acids. The V and J ends lost 3 bases and 3 bases respectively, with 27 bases between them. The germline V gene encodes CDR1 MDHEN and CDR2 SYDVKM. This chain's CDR3 is CASSFPRGERIGGDYEQYF. CDR3 bases: TGTGCCAGCAGTTTCCCCAGGGGGGAAAGGATCGGGGGGGACTACGAGCAGTACTTC.

In DNA form, the CDR3 reads TGTGCCAGCAGCCTCAACTCCGGGTCTACTTATGGCTACACCTTC. It codes for CASSLNSGSTYGYTF. The rearrangement links TRBV7-3 to TRBJ1-2; D is unclear. The CDR3 has 15 amino acids. From germline, CDR1 is SGHTA and CDR2 FQGTGA. Trimming took off 5 bases at V and 5 bases at J, with 18 bases between the two ends.

V and J are TRBV28 and TRBJ1-1; 8 bases agree with TRBD1. CDR3 length equals 15 residues. Trimming removed 4 bases from V and 4 bases from J; junction bases left unmatched: 8. CDR1 and CDR2 (germline): MDHEN, SYDVKM. The CDR3 DNA reads TGTGCCAGCAGTTCCCGGGCAGGGGGCGTCACTGAAGCTTTCTTT. Translation: CASSSRAGGVTEAFF.

The rearrangement joins TRBV21-1 to TRBJ1-1. TRBV21-1 is described as a pseudogene. The CDR3 has 11 amino acids. The CDR3 here is CASSKRRKAFF. The CDR3 DNA sequence: TGTGCCAGCAGCAAGCGGCGGAAAGCTTTCTTT.

V is TRBV19 and J is TRBJ2-3; TRBD1 aligns across 8 bases. Looked up from germline, CDR1 is LNHDA and CDR2 is SQIVND (reference sequence). The length of the CDR3 is 16 residues. The V and J ends lost 0 bases and 3 bases, in that order; junction bases with no gene match: 5. This chain's CDR3 is CASSIDQGAGTDTQYF. The CDR3 DNA follows: TGTGCCAGTAGTATAGATCAGGGGGCGGGAACAGATACGCAGTATTTT.

The rearrangement joins TRBV10-3 to TRBJ2-3; TRBD2 matches 7 bases. The CDR3 runs 16 residues. The germline CDR1 and CDR2 sequences are ENHRY and SYGVKD. V shed 6 bases, J shed 2 bases, and the junction held 11 bases outside the gene matches. CDR3: CAIRGSASGNTDTQYF. As DNA, the CDR3 is TGTGCCATCAGAGGGTCGGCTAGCGGTAACACAGATACGCAGTATTTT.

The gene calls are TRBV5-1 and TRBJ2-2; a possible D gene is TRBD2 (5 bases). The V gene's germline CDR1 is SGHRS and CDR2 YFSETQ. V was cut by 3 bases and J by 2 bases, with 14 bases left in between. The CDR3 runs to 16 residues. CDR3 protein: CASSWEPGQNTGELFF. For the CDR3, the DNA is TGCGCCAGCAGCTGGGAGCCCGGGCAAAACACCGGGGAGCTGTTTTTT.

The chain joins TRBV6-5 to TRBJ1-2; 8 nucleotides align to TRBD1. Germline V gene sequence: CDR1 MNHEY, CDR2 SVGAGI. Trimming took 2 bases from V and 7 from J; bases not matched to a gene: 9. The CDR3 has 15 amino acids. The CDR3: CASSYGTGTGGGYTF. The CDR3 DNA is TGTGCCAGCAGTTACGGGACAGGCACAGGGGGTGGCTACACCTTC.

The chain is built from TRBV19 and TRBJ2-3; TRBD2 agrees at 7 bases. V dropped 6 bases and J dropped 4; count of bases not matched to a gene: 10. The germline gives CDR1 LNHDA, CDR2 SQIVND (reference sequence). This CDR3 has 15 amino acids. CDR3 residues: CASRPLAGEADTQYF. The CDR3 DNA sequence: TGTGCCAGTAGACCCTTGGCGGGAGAGGCAGATACGCAGTATTTT.